These T cell receptor beta chains were read from a single sample in a study of CD8+ T cells in alopecia areata. Clones were sequenced by immunoSEQ multiplex PCR, and TCRdb holds only the in-frame ones, with some missing. The sample comprises fewer than 250,000 clones, 40% to 45% of which are singletons, and approximately 2.4% rests with the top ten. This sample comprised CD4+ T cells sorted from blood, obtained at approximately week 36, from a patient treated with tofacitinib. Receptor source: a human donor with alopecia areata. Both conserved end residues are part of each CDR3. A D gene is named only where the DNA matches it firmly. Clone size appears in some rows only: once, few, many, or a class for an expanded clone.

TRBJ2-7 . TRBD2 TRBV4-3 CASSQGYSGTSGLSYEQYF TGCGCCAGCAGCCAAGGCTACTCCGGGACTAGCGGGCTCTCCTACGAGCAGTACTTC
TRBJ2-7 few TRBD1 TRBV19 CASSSVRDRDYEQYF TGTGCCAGTAGTAGCGTCCGGGACAGGGACTACGAGCAGTACTTC
TRBJ2-7 . . TRBV5-1 CASSPGIFSYEQYF TGCGCCAGCAGCCCTGGCATCTTCTCCTACGAGCAGTACTTC
TRBJ2-2 . TRBD1 TRBV5-1 CASSSGQGNTGELFF TGCGCCAGCAGCTCGGGACAGGGGAACACCGGGGAGCTGTTTTTT
TRBJ2-1 . TRBD2 TRBV7-8 CASSLVPSGRVNEQFF TGTGCCAGCAGCTTAGTTCCTAGCGGGAGAGTAAATGAGCAGTTCTTC
TRBJ2-1 . TRBD1 TRBV29-1 CSVEAGTGSSYNEQFF TGCAGCGTTGAAGCCGGGACAGGGAGCTCCTACAATGAGCAGTTCTTC
TRBJ2-3 . . TRBV30 CAWSGRSTDTQYF TGTGCCTGGAGTGGTCGGAGCACAGATACGCAGTATTTT
TRBJ1-4 few TRBD1 TRBV10-3 CAISDSQGRNEKLFF TGTGCCATCAGTGATTCACAGGGGCGTAATGAAAAACTGTTTTTT
TRBJ1-5 . . TRBV30 CAFSYSLNQPQHF TGTGCCTTTAGTTACAGCTTGAATCAGCCCCAGCATTTT
TRBJ1-5 . . TRBV27 CASSLGVGNQPQHF TGTGCCAGCAGTTTAGGAGTTGGCAATCAGCCCCAGCATTTT
TRBJ1-2 . . TRBV25-1 CASIFRQVYGYTF TGTGCCAGCATATTCCGACAAGTCTATGGCTACACCTTC
TRBJ1-5 few TRBD1 TRBV7-2 CASSLGTGNQPQHF TGTGCCAGCAGCTTGGGGACAGGCAATCAGCCCCAGCATTTT
TRBJ2-1 . . TRBV27 CASSSIGTGNNEQFF TGTGCCAGCAGTTCGATCGGGACTGGGAACAATGAGCAGTTCTTC
TRBJ2-3 . TRBD2 TRBV30 CAWTSGRGDTQYF TGTGCCTGGACGAGCGGGAGGGGTGATACGCAGTATTTT
TRBJ1-1 few . TRBV29-1 CSVADTRGTEAFF TGCAGCGTAGCGGACACTCGGGGGACTGAAGCTTTCTTT
TRBJ2-7 . TRBD2 TRBV6-5 CASSYSILAGYEQYF TGTGCCAGCAGTTACTCGATACTAGCGGGATACGAGCAGTACTTC
TRBJ2-7 . . TRBV7-9 CASSVQGYEQYF TGTGCCAGCAGCGTACAGGGTTACGAGCAGTACTTC
TRBJ2-7 few . TRBV11-2 CASSLGAGAYEQYF TGTGCCAGCAGCTTAGGGGCAGGGGCCTACGAGCAGTACTTC
TRBJ1-4 . TRBD1 TRBV2 CASSAQGQTNEKLFF TGTGCCAGCAGCGCGCAGGGACAGACAAATGAAAAACTGTTTTTT
TRBJ2-5 few . TRBV7-2 CASSSVETQYF TGTGCCAGCAGCTCAGTGGAGACCCAGTACTTC
TRBJ2-7 . . TRBV6-5 CASSSTGPYEQYF TGTGCCAGCAGTTCTACCGGACCATACGAGCAGTACTTC
TRBJ2-7 . . TRBV27 CASSLTPVPPYEQYF TGTGCCAGCAGTTTAACGCCCGTTCCCCCATACGAGCAGTACTTC
TRBJ1-5 . . TRBV2 CASSGPPQHF TGTGCCAGCAGTGGGCCGCCCCAGCATTTT
TRBJ2-4 many TRBD2 TRBV7-2 CASSLSPAGDRKNIQYF TGTGCCAGCAGCTTAAGCCCAGCGGGGGACCGAAAAAACATTCAGTACTTC
TRBJ2-5 . TRBD1 TRBV6-5 CASSRDRGYETQYF TGTGCCAGCAGCCGGGACAGGGGGTATGAGACCCAGTACTTC
TRBJ2-7 . . TRBV6-5 CASQGGPYEQYF TGTGCCAGTCAAGGTGGACCCTACGAGCAGTACTTC
TRBJ2-7 . TRBD2 TRBV5-4 CASSSLAGGAPYEQYF TGTGCCAGCAGCTCACTAGCGGGAGGGGCCCCATACGAGCAGTACTTC
TRBJ2-2 few . TRBV5-4 CASSPRLGAGRHTGELFF TGTGCCAGCAGCCCCCGACTAGGGGCGGGGAGACACACCGGGGAGCTGTTTTTT
TRBJ2-1 . . TRBV7-2 CASSLAGPRTDNEQFF TGTGCCAGCAGCTTAGCAGGGCCCCGAACCGACAATGAGCAGTTCTTC
TRBJ1-4 once TRBD1 TRBV29-1 CSVRQGGEKLFF TGCAGCGTCAGACAGGGAGGTGAAAAACTGTTTTTT
TRBJ2-1 once TRBD2 TRBV29-1 CSVEGASGGIYNEQFF TGCAGCGTTGAAGGGGCTAGCGGAGGGATCTACAATGAGCAGTTCTTC
TRBJ1-2 . . TRBV2 CASSRSTRFNYGYTF TGTGCCAGCAGCCGAAGCACAAGGTTTAACTATGGCTACACCTTC
TRBJ2-1 . TRBD2 TRBV7-3 CASSRLAGGSYNEQFF TGTGCCAGCAGCAGACTAGCGGGAGGATCCTACAATGAGCAGTTCTTC
TRBJ1-2 . . TRBV4-3 CASSPQVNYGYTF TGCGCCAGCAGCCCGCAAGTAAACTATGGCTACACCTTC
TRBJ2-2 . TRBD2 TRBV29-1 CSVGTSGSLLNTGELFF TGCAGCGTTGGGACTAGCGGGAGTTTGTTGAACACCGGGGAGCTGTTTTTT
TRBJ2-1 few . TRBV5-6 CASSLRTVIYNEQFF TGTGCCAGCAGCCTAAGGACAGTCATTTACAATGAGCAGTTCTTC
TRBJ2-5 . . TRBV30 CAWSLAGDWEETQYF TGTGCCTGGAGTTTAGCAGGGGATTGGGAAGAGACCCAGTACTTC
TRBJ1-3 . . TRBV30 CAWSRGSSGNTIYF TGTGCCTGGAGCCGGGGATCCTCTGGAAACACCATATATTTT
TRBJ2-6 . . TRBV6-1 CASKGGAGANVLTF TGTGCCAGCAAAGGCGGGGCCGGGGCCAACGTCCTGACTTTC
TRBJ2-5 . . TRBV29-1 CSVRSGEETQYF TGCAGCGTTAGGTCAGGGGAGGAGACCCAGTACTTC
TRBJ2-7 . . TRBV30 CAWSVRGGRGYEQYF TGTGCCTGGAGTGTAAGGGGTGGCAGGGGCTACGAGCAGTACTTC
TRBJ2-7 . TRBD1 TRBV5-4 CASSWALGQGVAEQYF TGTGCCAGCAGCTGGGCCCTGGGACAGGGTGTAGCCGAGCAGTACTTC
TRBJ1-1 . . TRBV2 CASSRGRVMNTEAFF TGTGCCAGCAGCCGGGGCAGGGTTATGAACACTGAAGCTTTCTTT
TRBJ2-1 . . TRBV7-2 CASSLLGKNEQFF TGTGCCAGCTCCTTACTCGGCAAGAATGAGCAGTTCTTC
TRBJ2-3 . . TRBV29-1 CSGKRRGLVSPDTQYF TGCAGCGGCAAGAGACGTGGATTGGTGAGCCCAGATACGCAGTATTTT
TRBJ2-7 . . TRBV2 CASSERASSWRAVEQYF TGTGCCAGCAGTGAACGCGCCTCTAGCTGGAGGGCCGTCGAGCAGTACTTC
TRBJ2-7 . . TRBV30 CAWSLGGRAYEQYF TGTGCCTGGAGCCTCGGGGGCCGAGCCTACGAGCAGTACTTC
TRBJ2-7 . . TRBV5-1 CASSPGVGYEQYF TGCGCCAGCAGCCCCGGGGTAGGGTACGAGCAGTACTTC
TRBJ2-7 . TRBD1 TRBV9 CASSVTGGNEQYF TGTGCCAGCAGCGTTACAGGGGGCAACGAGCAGTACTTC
TRBJ1-1 . . TRBV7-9 CASSEEGSMNTEAFF TGTGCCAGCAGCGAAGAGGGATCTATGAACACTGAAGCTTTCTTT
TRBJ1-1 . . TRBV29-1 CSAGRTKSTEAFF TGCAGCGCCGGGAGGACAAAGAGTACTGAAGCTTTCTTT
TRBJ1-1 . TRBD1 TRBV18 CASSRQGNTEAFF TGTGCCAGCTCACGACAGGGGAACACTGAAGCTTTCTTT
TRBJ2-6 . . TRBV5-1 CASSSKPQGSGANVLTF TGCGCCAGCAGCTCCAAACCACAGGGCTCTGGGGCCAACGTCCTGACTTTC
TRBJ2-7 . . TRBV7-9 CASSSPGIGHEQYF TGTGCCAGCAGCTCACCGGGGATCGGCCACGAGCAGTACTTC
TRBJ2-3 . . TRBV7-3 CASSLLASGDTQYF TGTGCCAGCAGCTTACTGGCCTCCGGAGATACGCAGTATTTT
TRBJ1-2 . TRBD1 TRBV9 CASSAGQGAFNGYTF TGTGCCAGCAGCGCGGGACAGGGGGCGTTCAATGGCTACACCTTC
TRBJ2-3 . . TRBV29-1 CSAGMGGWADTQYF TGCAGCGCCGGAATGGGTGGGTGGGCAGATACGCAGTATTTT
TRBJ2-3 many TRBD2 TRBV7-2 CASSGTSGRSDTQYF TGTGCCAGCAGCGGCACTAGCGGGAGGTCGGATACGCAGTATTTT
TRBJ2-3 . . TRBV15 CATSLRPSTDTQYF TGTGCCACCAGCTTGCGTCCTAGCACAGATACGCAGTATTTT
TRBJ1-4 once . TRBV30 CAWGNDEKLFF TGTGCCTGGGGAAACGATGAAAAACTGTTTTTT